The sequence of this TCR beta chain was determined in a study of radiotherapy plus CTLA-4 blockade in lung cancer. Repertoires were generated with immunoSEQ multiplex PCR, while TCRdb's copy carries only in-frame clones and drops some. The profile covers roughly 110,000 clones, with roughly 80% appearing a single time and roughly 3.1% taken by the ten largest. The CDR3 runs to 14 residues. Germline CDR1 is MNHEY and CDR2 is SVGAGI. V dropped 7 bases and J dropped 7; count of bases not matched to a gene: 6. This sequence joins TRBV6-5 and TRBJ1-4; TRBD1 agrees at 10 bases. The receptor comes from a human donor with non-small cell lung cancer that progressed on radiotherapy plus ipilimumab. Some clones in this sample may be carry-over from other donors' samples. The sequenced sample was peripheral blood, obtained from a patient treated with radiotherapy plus ipilimumab. The CDR3 loop reads CASKSGQGTEKLFF. The DNA of the CDR3 is TGTGCCAGCAAATCGGGACAGGGGACTGAAAAACTGTTTTTT.